This T cell receptor (beta chain) was recovered during a study of OX40 agonist ivuxolimab in advanced cancers. The CDR3 is 14 residues long. The V and J ends lost 4 bases and 1 base respectively, with 10 bases between them. Germline V gene sequence: CDR1 SGHDT, CDR2 YYEEEE. Sequencing used immunoSEQ multiplex PCR; TCRdb keeps in-frame clones, though not all of them. The sample yields around 37,000 clones, roughly 81% seen once. The material sequenced was CD4+ or CD8+ T cells sorted from blood, taken in a trial of the OX40 agonist ivuxolimab. This TCR was recovered from an adult with an advanced solid tumor such as melanoma, head and neck, liver or kidney cancer. The chain uses TRBV5-6 and TRBJ2-3; perhaps D is TRBD1 or TRBD2 (5 bases each). CDR3 sequence: CASSIRGGTDTQYF. Here the CDR3 DNA reads TGTGCCAGCAGCATCAGAGGGGGCACAGATACGCAGTATTTT. Full variable domain (outside the CDR3, taken from reference TRBV5-6 and TRBJ2-3): DAGVTQSPTHLIKTRGQQVTLRCSPKSGHDTVSWYQQALGQGPQFIFQYYEEEERQRGNFPDRFSGHQFPNYSSELNVNALLLGDSALYLCASSIRGGTDTQYFGPGTRLTVL.